A selection of T cell receptor beta chains follows, all from one sample in a study of blood T cell repertoires in COVID-19. Produced via immunoSEQ multiplex PCR; TCRdb's table is partial and in-frame only. The sample shows 100,000 or so clones, about 80% of them seen only once. Sequences were obtained from peripheral blood. Receptor source: a woman between 65 and 79 years old with acute or convalescent COVID-19. CDR3s include the opening cysteine and the closing phenylalanine or tryptophan. Each record gives: clone size, J gene, V gene, D gene, CDR3 DNA, CDR3 protein. A D gene is named only where the DNA matches it firmly. Expanded clones get a size class; other rows say once, few or many, or leave the size out.

clone size: .
J gene: TRBJ1-5
V gene: TRBV3-1/TRBV3-2
D gene: .
CDR3 DNA: TGTGCCAGCAGCCCACGACAGGACAATCAGCCCCAGCATTTT
CDR3 protein: CASSPRQDNQPQHF

clone size: .
J gene: TRBJ2-1
V gene: TRBV6-4
D gene: TRBD2
CDR3 DNA: TGTGCCAGCAAGCCTAGCGGGGGGAACAATGAGCAGTTCTTC
CDR3 protein: CASKPSGGNNEQFF

clone size: .
J gene: TRBJ1-1
V gene: TRBV18
D gene: TRBD1
CDR3 DNA: TGTGCCAGCTCACTTCTCCCGGGACAGGGGGACACTGAAGCTTTCTTT
CDR3 protein: CASSLLPGQGDTEAFF

clone size: .
J gene: TRBJ2-6
V gene: TRBV7-3
D gene: .
CDR3 DNA: TGTGCCAGCGGAACTCGGGGCTCTGGGGCCAACGTCCTGACTTTC
CDR3 protein: CASGTRGSGANVLTF

clone size: few
J gene: TRBJ2-2
V gene: TRBV11-1
D gene: .
CDR3 DNA: TGTGCCAGCAGCTCCACCACGACTAGTCTCACCGGGGAGCTGTTTTTT
CDR3 protein: CASSSTTTSLTGELFF

clone size: .
J gene: TRBJ2-1
V gene: TRBV7-2
D gene: .
CDR3 DNA: TGTGCCAGCAGCTCCCTACAGGGTAACGAGCAGTTCTTC
CDR3 protein: CASSSLQGNEQFF

clone size: .
J gene: TRBJ1-1
V gene: TRBV30
D gene: .
CDR3 DNA: TGTGCCTGGAGTGTACTTCGGCAGGGGACACGAGCTTTCTTT
CDR3 protein: CAWSVLRQGTRAFF

clone size: .
J gene: TRBJ1-4
V gene: TRBV30
D gene: .
CDR3 DNA: TGTGCCTGGAGTCCAGGGCATGGTGAAAAACTGTTTTTT
CDR3 protein: CAWSPGHGEKLFF

clone size: .
J gene: TRBJ2-5
V gene: TRBV18
D gene: TRBD2
CDR3 DNA: TGTGCCAGCTCACCACCGCGGACTAGCGGTTTCCAAGAGACCCAGTACTTC
CDR3 protein: CASSPPRTSGFQETQYF

clone size: .
J gene: TRBJ2-5
V gene: TRBV3-1/TRBV3-2
D gene: TRBD2
CDR3 DNA: TGTGCCAGCAGCTACTGGTGGACTAGCGGGGGGTCCGTGGGAGAGACCCAGTACTTC
CDR3 protein: CASSYWWTSGGSVGETQYF

clone size: .
J gene: TRBJ1-1
V gene: TRBV18
D gene: TRBD1
CDR3 DNA: TGTGCCAGCTCCCCTCAGACAGGGAGGAGTACTGAAGCTTTCTTT
CDR3 protein: CASSPQTGRSTEAFF

clone size: many
J gene: TRBJ1-2
V gene: TRBV7-9
D gene: .
CDR3 DNA: TGTGCCAGCACACGGCCCGGGGGTTCAAACTATGGCTACACCTTC
CDR3 protein: CASTRPGGSNYGYTF

clone size: .
J gene: TRBJ1-5
V gene: TRBV19
D gene: .
CDR3 DNA: TGTGCCAGTAAGTCCTGGCAGAATAGCAATCAGCCCCAGCATTTT
CDR3 protein: CASKSWQNSNQPQHF

clone size: .
J gene: TRBJ2-1
V gene: TRBV6-6
D gene: .
CDR3 DNA: TGTGCCAGCAGTTCCCTACTCACTAGCTCCTACAATGAGCAGTTCTTC
CDR3 protein: CASSSLLTSSYNEQFF

clone size: .
J gene: TRBJ1-5
V gene: TRBV12-5
D gene: .
CDR3 DNA: TGTGCTAGTGGTTTGGTAACCCTGGGGGGGGTGCGCAATCAGCCCCAGCATTTT
CDR3 protein: CASGLVTLGGVRNQPQHF

clone size: .
J gene: TRBJ2-5
V gene: TRBV5-1
D gene: TRBD1
CDR3 DNA: TGCGCCAGCAGCTACGGACAGGGGAAAGAGACCCAGTACTTC
CDR3 protein: CASSYGQGKETQYF

clone size: .
J gene: TRBJ2-5
V gene: TRBV30
D gene: TRBD1
CDR3 DNA: TGTGCCTGGTGTACAGGGGAAGAGACCCAGTACTTC
CDR3 protein: CAWCTGEETQYF